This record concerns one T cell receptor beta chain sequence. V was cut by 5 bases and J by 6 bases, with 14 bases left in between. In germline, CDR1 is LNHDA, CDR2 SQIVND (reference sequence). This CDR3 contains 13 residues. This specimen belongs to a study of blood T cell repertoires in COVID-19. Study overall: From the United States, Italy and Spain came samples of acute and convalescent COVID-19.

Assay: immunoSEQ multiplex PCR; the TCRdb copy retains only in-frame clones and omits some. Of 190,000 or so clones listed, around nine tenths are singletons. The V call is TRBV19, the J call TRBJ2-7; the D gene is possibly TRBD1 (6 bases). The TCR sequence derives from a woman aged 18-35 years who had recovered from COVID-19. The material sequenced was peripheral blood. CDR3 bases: TGTGCCAGTAGTGTCTCCGACAGGAGCGAGCAGTACTTC. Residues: CASSVSDRSEQYF.